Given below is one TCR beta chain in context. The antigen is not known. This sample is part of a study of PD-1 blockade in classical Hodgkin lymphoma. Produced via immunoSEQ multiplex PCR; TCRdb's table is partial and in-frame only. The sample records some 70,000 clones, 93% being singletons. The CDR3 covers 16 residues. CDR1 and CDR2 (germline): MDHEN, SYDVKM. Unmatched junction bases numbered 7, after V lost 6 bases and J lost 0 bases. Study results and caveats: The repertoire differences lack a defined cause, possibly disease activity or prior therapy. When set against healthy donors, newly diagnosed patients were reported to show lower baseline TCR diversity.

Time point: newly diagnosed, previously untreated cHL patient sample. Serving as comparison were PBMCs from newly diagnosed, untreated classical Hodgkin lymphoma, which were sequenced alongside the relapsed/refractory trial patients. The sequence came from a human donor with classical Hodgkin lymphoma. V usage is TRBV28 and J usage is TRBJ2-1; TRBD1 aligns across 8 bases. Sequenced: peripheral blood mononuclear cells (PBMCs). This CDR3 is CASSRTGGVSYNEQFF. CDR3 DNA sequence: TGTGCCAGCAGCCGTACAGGGGGAGTCTCCTACAATGAGCAGTTCTTC.